The 7 T cell receptor beta chains in this list originate from one sample, sequenced in a study of T cells in women clearing cervical HPV infection. The assay was immunoSEQ multiplex PCR, and TCRdb's table has in-frame clones only and misses some. The sample is made up of tens of thousands of clones, and the top ten hold roughly 8.4% of it. The sequenced sample consisted of blood buffy coat. These receptors came from a woman aged 18 to 75 with a cervical HPV16 infection that either progressed to CIN3+ or cleared (not recorded which).

In the case of this clone: The read ends 3 residues shy of where the CDR3 ends; the end is completed using the germline J gene. The rearrangement links TRBV5-1 to TRBJ1-2; maybe TRBD1 (5 bases). Trimming took off 2 bases at V and 3 bases at J, with 11 bases between the two ends. The CDR3 contains 14 residues. Per germline, CDR1 SGHRS and CDR2 YFSETQ. The CDR3 region is CASSFGGLDYGYTF. Partial CDR3 DNA: TGCGCCAGCAGCTTTGGGGGGTTAGACTATGGC.

As to this clone: The CDR3 goes on 3 residues after the read ends, and that part is filled in from the germline J gene. This chain uses TRBV14 with TRBJ2-1, with TRBD2 matching 9 bases. This CDR3 region has 16 residues. CDR1 and CDR2 (germline): SGHDN, FVKESK. V dropped 3 bases and J dropped 4; count of bases not matched to a gene: 7. CDR3 region: CASSQGGGRVYNEQFF. Incomplete CDR3 DNA: TGTGCCAGCAGCCAGGGTGGCGGGAGGGTTTACAATGAG.

Details on this clone: The CDR3 end falls 3 residues outside the read, so it is completed with the germline J gene. The rearrangement links TRBV6-1 to TRBJ1-2; tentatively, D is TRBD1 (6 bases). CDR1 and CDR2 from the germline V gene are MNHNS and SASEGT. CDR3 size: 14 residues. The sequenced part of the CDR3 DNA is TGTGCCAGCAGTGGGGCGGGGGGCGGATACGAC. It encodes CASSGAGGGYD. In full, the CDR3 reads CASSGAGGGYDYTF.

To note about this clone: From the germline J gene comes the end of the CDR3, since the read stops 3 residues before it. This rearrangement joins TRBV29-1 to TRBJ2-7; 8 bases agree with TRBD1. The CDR3 is made up of 14 amino acids. CDR1 is SQVTM, CDR2 ANQGSEA, per germline. V trimming: 7 bases; J trimming: 3 bases; junction bases outside the gene matches: 11. CDR3 DNA, as far as it was read: TGCAGCGGATTAAGGACAGGGAGTAGCTACGAG. Translating it yields CSGLRTGSSYE. The complete CDR3 sequence is CSGLRTGSSYEQYF.

Comment on this clone: The observed sequence ends 3 residues before the CDR3 terminus, with the missing tail filled in from the germline J gene. The chain uses TRBV4-2 and TRBJ2-4, with 15 bases matching TRBD2. CDR1 and CDR2 (germline): LGHNA, YNFKEQ. V shed 4 bases, J shed 9 bases, and the junction held 10 bases outside the gene matches. CDR3 length equals 17 residues. The CDR3 sequence: CASSPYGTSGRNGIQYF. The part of the CDR3 DNA that was read is TGTGCCAGCAGCCCCTACGGGACTAGCGGGAGGAATGGCATT.

Of note for this clone: The read ends 3 residues shy of where the CDR3 ends; the end is completed using the germline J gene. The V gene is TRBV7-2, the J gene TRBJ2-1, with D hard to call. Trimming cost V 2 bases and J 5 bases, with 10 bases left between them. This CDR3 has 14 residues. Germline values: CDR1 SGHTA, CDR2 FQGNSA. The CDR3 region is CASSLTHRNNEQFF. Partial CDR3 DNA: TGTGCCAGCAGCTTAACCCACAGAAACAATGAG.

Notes on this clone: Mismatch with germline at one junction end may stem from a read error. Read data end 3 residues before the CDR3 end; the end is taken from the germline J gene. The same CDR3 also results from other DNA sequences found in this sample. This chain links TRBV23-1 with TRBJ1-3, with 9 nucleotides matching TRBD1. TRBV23-1 carries the ORF label, with uncertain function. The length of the CDR3 is 18 residues. This CDR3 reads CASRDGQGPLFSGNTIYF. The sequenced CDR3 bases are TGCGCCAGCAGAGACGGACAGGGGCCTCTTTTCTCTGGAAACACG.